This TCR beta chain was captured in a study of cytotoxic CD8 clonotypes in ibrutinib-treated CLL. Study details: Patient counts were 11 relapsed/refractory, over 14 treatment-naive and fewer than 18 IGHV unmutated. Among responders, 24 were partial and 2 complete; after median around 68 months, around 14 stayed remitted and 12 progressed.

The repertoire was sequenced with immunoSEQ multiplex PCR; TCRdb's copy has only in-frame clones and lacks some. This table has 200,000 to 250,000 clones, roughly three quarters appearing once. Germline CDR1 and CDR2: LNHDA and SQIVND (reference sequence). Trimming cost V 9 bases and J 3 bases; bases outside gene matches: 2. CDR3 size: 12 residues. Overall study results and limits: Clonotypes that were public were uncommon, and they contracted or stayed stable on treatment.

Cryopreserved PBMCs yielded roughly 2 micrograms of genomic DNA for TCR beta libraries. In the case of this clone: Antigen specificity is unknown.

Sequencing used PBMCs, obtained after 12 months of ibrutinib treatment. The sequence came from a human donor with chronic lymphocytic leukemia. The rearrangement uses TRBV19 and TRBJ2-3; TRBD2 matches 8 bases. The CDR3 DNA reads TGTGCCAGCGGCGGGAGGACAGATACGCAGTATTTT. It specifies CASGGRTDTQYF.